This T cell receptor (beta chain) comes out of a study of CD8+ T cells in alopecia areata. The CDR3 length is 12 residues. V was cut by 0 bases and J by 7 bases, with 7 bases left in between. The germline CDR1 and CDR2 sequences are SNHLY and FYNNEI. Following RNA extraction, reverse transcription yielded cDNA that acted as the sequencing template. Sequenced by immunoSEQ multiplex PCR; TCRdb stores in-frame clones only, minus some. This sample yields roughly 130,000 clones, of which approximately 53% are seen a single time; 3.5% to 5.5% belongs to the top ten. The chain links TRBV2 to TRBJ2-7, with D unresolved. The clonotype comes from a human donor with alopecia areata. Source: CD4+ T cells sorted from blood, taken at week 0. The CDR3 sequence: CASSEADKEQYF. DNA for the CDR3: TGTGCCAGCAGTGAAGCAGATAAGGAGCAGTACTTC.